The sequence of this T cell receptor beta chain was determined in a study of blood T cell repertoires in COVID-19. Study background: COVID-19 samples collected from the United States, Italy and Spain covered acute and convalescent phases. Sample material is recorded as cDNA or gDNA derived from T cells, B-cell-depleted T cells, or PBMCs.

How the authors handled the data: The authors estimated nucleated cell counts from reference gene primer amplification. Here immunoSEQ multiplex PCR was the method, and the copy in TCRdb shows in-frame clones only, minus some. V, J and clone size are taken as reported in that table, and D and trimming were inferred from the DNA itself. This table holds about 130,000 clones, roughly 84% found once. V was clipped by 0 bases and J by 0 bases; unmatched bases: 3. The CDR3 is 17 residues long. In germline, CDR1 is SGHRS, CDR2 YFSETQ. This clonotype originated in a woman aged 80 or over with acute or convalescent COVID-19. Sequencing input: peripheral blood. V usage is TRBV5-1 and J usage is TRBJ2-3, with 11 bases lining up with TRBD2. The CDR3 loop is CASSLVVAGGSTDTQYF. The CDR3 coding sequence is TGCGCCAGCAGCTTGGTAGTAGCGGGGGGGAGCACAGATACGCAGTATTTT.